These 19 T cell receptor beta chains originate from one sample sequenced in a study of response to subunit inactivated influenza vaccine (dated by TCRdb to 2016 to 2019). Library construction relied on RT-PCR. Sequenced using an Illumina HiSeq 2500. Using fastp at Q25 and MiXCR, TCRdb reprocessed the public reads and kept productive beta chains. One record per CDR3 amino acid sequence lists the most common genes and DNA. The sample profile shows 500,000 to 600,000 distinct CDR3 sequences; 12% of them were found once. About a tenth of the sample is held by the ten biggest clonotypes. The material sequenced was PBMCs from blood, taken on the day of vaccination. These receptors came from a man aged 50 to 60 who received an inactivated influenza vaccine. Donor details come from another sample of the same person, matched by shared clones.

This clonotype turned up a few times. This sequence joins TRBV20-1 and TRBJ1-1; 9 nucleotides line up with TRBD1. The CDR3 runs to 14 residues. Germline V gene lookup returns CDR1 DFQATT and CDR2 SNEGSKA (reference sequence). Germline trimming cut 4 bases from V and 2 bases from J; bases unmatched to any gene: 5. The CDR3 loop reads CSATPGQGNTEAFF. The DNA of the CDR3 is TGCAGTGCTACACCGGGACAGGGTAACACTGAAGCTTTCTTT.

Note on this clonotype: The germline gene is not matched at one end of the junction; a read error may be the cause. CDR3 DNA sequence: TGCTGTGCTAGAGTTTGGAGGGCCGGGGACACCGGGGAGCTGTTTTTT. Its translation is CCARVWRAGDTGELFF. The chain couples TRBV20-1 to TRBJ2-2; D perhaps matches TRBD2 (6 bases). CDR3 length: 16 amino acids. Germline CDR1 is DFQATT and CDR2 is SNEGSKA (reference sequence).

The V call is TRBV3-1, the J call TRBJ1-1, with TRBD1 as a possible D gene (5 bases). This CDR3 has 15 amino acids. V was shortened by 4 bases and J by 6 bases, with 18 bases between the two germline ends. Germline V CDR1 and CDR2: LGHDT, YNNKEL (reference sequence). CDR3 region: CASSRTGTEVAEAFF. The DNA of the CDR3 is TGTGCCAGCAGCCGTACCGGGACCGAAGTCGCTGAAGCTTTCTTT.

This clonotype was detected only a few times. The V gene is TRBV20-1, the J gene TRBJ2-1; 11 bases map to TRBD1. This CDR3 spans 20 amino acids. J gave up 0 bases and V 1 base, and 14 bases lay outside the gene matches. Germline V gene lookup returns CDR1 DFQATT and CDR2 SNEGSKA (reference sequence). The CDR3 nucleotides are TGCAGTGCTAGAGGCCTGGACAGGGGGCACGACAAAAACTCCTACAATGAGCAGTTCTTC. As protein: CSARGLDRGHDKNSYNEQFF.

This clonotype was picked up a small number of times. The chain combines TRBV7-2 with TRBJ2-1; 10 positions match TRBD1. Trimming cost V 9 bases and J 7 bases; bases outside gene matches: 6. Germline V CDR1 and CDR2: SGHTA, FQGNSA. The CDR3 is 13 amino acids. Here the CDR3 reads CASEPGQGNEQFF. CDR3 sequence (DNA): TGTGCCAGTGAACCGGGACAGGGGAATGAGCAGTTCTTC. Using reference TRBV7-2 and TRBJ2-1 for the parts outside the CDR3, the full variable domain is GAGVSQSPSNKVTEKGKDVELRCDPISGHTALYWYRQSLGQGLEFLIYFQGNSAPDKSGLPSDRFSAERTGGSVSTLTIQRTQQEDSAVYLCASEPGQGNEQFFGPGTRLTVL.

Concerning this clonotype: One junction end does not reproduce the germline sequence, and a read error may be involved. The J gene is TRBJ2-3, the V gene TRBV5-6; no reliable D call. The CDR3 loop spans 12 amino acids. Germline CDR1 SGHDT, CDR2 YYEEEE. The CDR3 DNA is TGTGCCAGCAGCGTCCGGCGAGATACGCACTATTTT. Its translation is CASSVRRDTHYF.

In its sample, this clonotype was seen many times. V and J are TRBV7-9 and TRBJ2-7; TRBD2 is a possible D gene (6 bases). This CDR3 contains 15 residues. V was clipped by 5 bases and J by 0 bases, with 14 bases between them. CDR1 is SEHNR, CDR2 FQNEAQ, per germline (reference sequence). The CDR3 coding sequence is TGTGCCAGCAGCAACCGGGACTTAAGCTCCTACGAGCAGTACTTC. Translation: CASSNRDLSSYEQYF. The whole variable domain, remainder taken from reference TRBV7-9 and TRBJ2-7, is DTGVSQNPRHKITKRGQNVTFRCDPISEHNRLYWYRQTLGQGPEFLTYFQNEAQLEKSRLLSDRFSAERPKGSFSTLEIQRTEQGDSAMYLCASSNRDLSSYEQYFGPGTRLTVT.

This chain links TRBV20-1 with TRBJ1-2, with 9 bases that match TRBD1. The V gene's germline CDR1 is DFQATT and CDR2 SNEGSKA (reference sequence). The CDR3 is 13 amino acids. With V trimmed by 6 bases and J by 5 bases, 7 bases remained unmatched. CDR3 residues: CSAATGGGYGYTF. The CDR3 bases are TGCAGTGCAGCAACAGGGGGCGGGTATGGCTACACCTTC.

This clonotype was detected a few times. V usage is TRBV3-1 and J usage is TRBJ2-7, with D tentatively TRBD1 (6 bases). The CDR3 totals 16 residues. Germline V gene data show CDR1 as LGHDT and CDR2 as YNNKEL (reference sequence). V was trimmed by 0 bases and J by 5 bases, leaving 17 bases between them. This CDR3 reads CASSQDLLGGSDEQYF. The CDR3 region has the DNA TGTGCCAGCAGCCAAGATTTGTTAGGGGGTAGCGACGAGCAGTACTTC.

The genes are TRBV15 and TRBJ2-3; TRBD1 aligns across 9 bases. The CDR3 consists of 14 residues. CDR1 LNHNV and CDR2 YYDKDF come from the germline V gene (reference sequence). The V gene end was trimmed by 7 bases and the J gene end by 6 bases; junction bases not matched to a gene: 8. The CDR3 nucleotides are TGTGCCACCACCGAAGGACAGGGGAAGGATACGCAGTATTTT. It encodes CATTEGQGKDTQYF.

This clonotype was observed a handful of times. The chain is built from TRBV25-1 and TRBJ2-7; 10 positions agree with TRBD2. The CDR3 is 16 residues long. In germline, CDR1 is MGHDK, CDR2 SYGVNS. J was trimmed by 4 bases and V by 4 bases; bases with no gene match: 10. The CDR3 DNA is TGTGCCAGCAGTGGCGGGACTAGCGAGTACATATACGAGCAGTACTTC. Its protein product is CASSGGTSEYIYEQYF.

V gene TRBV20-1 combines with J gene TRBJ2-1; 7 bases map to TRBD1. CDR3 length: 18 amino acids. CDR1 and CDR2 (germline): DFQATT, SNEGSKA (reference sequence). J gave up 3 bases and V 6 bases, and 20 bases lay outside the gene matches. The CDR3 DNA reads TGCAGTGCAGTCGGGACAGCCCCTTTACCCTCGAACTACAATGAGCAGTTCTTC. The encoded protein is CSAVGTAPLPSNYNEQFF.

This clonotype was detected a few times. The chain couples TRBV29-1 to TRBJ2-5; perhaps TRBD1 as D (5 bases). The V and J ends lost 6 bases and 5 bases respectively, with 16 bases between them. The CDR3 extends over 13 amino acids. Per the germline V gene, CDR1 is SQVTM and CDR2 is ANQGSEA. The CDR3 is CSVADSYRETQYF. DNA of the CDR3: TGCAGCGTAGCCGACAGTTACCGGGAGACCCAGTACTTC.

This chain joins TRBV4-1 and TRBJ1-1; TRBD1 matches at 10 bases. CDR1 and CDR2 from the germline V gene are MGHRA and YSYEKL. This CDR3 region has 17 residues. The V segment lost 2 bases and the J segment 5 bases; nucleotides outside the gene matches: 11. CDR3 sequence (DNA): TGCGCCAGCAGCCAAAGGGCTTTTCGGACAGGGGGGACTGAAGCTTTCTTT. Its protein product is CASSQRAFRTGGTEAFF.

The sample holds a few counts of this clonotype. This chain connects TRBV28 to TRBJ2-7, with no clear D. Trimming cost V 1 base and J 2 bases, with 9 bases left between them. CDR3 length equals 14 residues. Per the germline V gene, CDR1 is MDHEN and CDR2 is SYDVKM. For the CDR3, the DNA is TGTGCCAGCAGTTTATTCAACTCAACCTACGAGCAGTACTTC. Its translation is CASSLFNSTYEQYF.

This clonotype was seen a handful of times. The CDR3 loop reads CASSLAGGSGGTGELFF. For the CDR3, the DNA is TGCGCCAGCAGCTTGGCTGGCGGGAGTGGTGGCACCGGGGAGCTGTTTTTT. V usage is TRBV5-1 and J usage is TRBJ2-2, with 7 bases that match TRBD2. Looked up from germline, CDR1 is SGHRS and CDR2 is YFSETQ. The CDR3 totals 17 residues. J lost 4 bases, V lost 0 bases, and 9 bases had no gene match.

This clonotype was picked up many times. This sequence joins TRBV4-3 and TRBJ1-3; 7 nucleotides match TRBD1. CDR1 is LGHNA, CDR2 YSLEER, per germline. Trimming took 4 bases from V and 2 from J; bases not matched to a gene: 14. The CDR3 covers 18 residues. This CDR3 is CASSRSRVLTGPGNTIYF. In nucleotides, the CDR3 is TGCGCCAGCAGCCGAAGTCGTGTCCTGACAGGGCCTGGAAACACCATATATTTT.

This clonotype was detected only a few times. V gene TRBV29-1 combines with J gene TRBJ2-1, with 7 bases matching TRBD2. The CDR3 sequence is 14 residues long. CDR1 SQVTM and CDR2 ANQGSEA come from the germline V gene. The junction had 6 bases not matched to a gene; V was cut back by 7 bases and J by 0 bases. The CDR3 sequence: CSATTSDSYNEQFF. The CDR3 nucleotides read TGCAGCGCAACCACTAGCGACTCCTACAATGAGCAGTTCTTC.

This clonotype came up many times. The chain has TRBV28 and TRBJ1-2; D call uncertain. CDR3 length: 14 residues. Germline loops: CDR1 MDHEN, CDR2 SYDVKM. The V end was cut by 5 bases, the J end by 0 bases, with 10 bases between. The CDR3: CASSVLDPNYGYTF. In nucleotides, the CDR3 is TGTGCCAGCAGTGTATTAGATCCTAACTATGGCTACACCTTC.